What follows are 4 T cell receptor beta chains derived from one specimen sequenced in a study of cytomegalovirus exposure and HLA in healthy donors. The study ran its PCR with 60 Vbeta and 13 Jbeta primers. Some clones are missing from TCRdb's copy, which holds only in-frame ones; the method was immunoSEQ multiplex PCR. The repertoire includes some 130,000 clones, roughly 82% of them detected once, and roughly 3.9% sits in the top ten. Sequenced input: PBMCs. These receptors originate from a male donor in good health and CMV-seropositive.

V is TRBV5-5 and J is TRBJ1-2; the D gene is possibly TRBD1 (5 bases). Germline CDR1 is SGHKS and CDR2 is YYEKEE (reference sequence). V lost 0 bases and J lost 4, with 10 bases in between. The CDR3 extends over 14 amino acids. CDR3 residues: CASSLDGGSYGYTF. The CDR3 DNA is TGTGCCAGCAGCTTGGATGGGGGGAGCTATGGCTACACCTTC.

This clone has more than one count but fewer than ten. The V gene is TRBV7-2, the J gene TRBJ2-3; unclear D gene. The length of the CDR3 is 15 residues. Trimming removed 5 bases at V and 0 bases at J, with 12 bases between. Germline assignment: CDR1 SGHTA and CDR2 FQGNSA. CDR3: CASSVQISSTDTQYF. In nucleotides, the CDR3 is TGTGCCAGCAGCGTACAGATCTCTAGCACAGATACGCAGTATTTT.

The CDR3, as DNA: TGTGCCTGGAGTGTACCTTGGCGGGATAATTCACCCCTCCACTTT. Residues: CAWSVPWRDNSPLHF. The rearrangement uses TRBV30 and TRBJ1-6; D uncertain. The V gene lost 0 bases and the J gene lost 5 bases, with 11 bases spanning the gap. The length of the CDR3 is 15 residues. CDR1 and CDR2 from the germline V gene are GTSNPN and SVGIG (reference sequence). The full variable domain, its missing parts supplied by reference TRBV30 and TRBJ1-6, is SQTIHQWPATLVQPVGSPLSLECTVEGTSNPNLYWYRQAAGRGLQLLFYSVGIGQISSEVPQNLSASRPQDRQFILSSKKLLLSDSGFYLCAWSVPWRDNSPLHFGNGTRLTVT.

The rearrangement links TRBV30 to TRBJ1-6; a possible D gene is TRBD1 (6 bases). The V gene lost 4 bases and the J gene lost 10 bases, with 20 bases spanning the gap. The CDR3 length is 15 residues. The V gene's germline CDR1 is GTSNPN and CDR2 SVGIG (reference sequence). The CDR3 DNA reads as TGTGCCTGGATACGGGGACATCTTTCGGACTCACCCCTCCACTTT. The encoded protein is CAWIRGHLSDSPLHF.